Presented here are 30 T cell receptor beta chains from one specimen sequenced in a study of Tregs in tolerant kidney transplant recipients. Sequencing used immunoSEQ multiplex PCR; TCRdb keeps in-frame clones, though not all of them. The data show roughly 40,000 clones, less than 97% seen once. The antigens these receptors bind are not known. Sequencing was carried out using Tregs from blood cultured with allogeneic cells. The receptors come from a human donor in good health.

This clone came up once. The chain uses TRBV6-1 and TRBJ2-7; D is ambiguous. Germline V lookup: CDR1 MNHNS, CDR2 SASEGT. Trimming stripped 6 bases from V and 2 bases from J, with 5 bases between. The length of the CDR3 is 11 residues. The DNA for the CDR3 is TGTGCCAGCAGCCGCCCCTACGAGCAGTACTTC. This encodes CASSRPYEQYF.

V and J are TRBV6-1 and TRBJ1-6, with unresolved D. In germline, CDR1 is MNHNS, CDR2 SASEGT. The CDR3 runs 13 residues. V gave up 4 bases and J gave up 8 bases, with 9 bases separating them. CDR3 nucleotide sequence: TGTGCCAGCAGTGTAACCGAGGATTCACCCCTCCACTTT. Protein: CASSVTEDSPLHF.

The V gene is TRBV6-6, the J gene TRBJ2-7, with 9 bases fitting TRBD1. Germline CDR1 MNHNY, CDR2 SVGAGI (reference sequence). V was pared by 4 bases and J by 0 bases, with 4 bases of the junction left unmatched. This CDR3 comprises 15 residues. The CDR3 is CASSSQGASSYEQYF. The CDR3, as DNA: TGTGCCAGCAGTTCACAGGGGGCAAGCTCCTACGAGCAGTACTTC.

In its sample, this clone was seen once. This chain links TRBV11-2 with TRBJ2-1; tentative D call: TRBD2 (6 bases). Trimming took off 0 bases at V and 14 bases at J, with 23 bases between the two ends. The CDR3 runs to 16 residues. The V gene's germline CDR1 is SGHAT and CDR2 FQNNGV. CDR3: CASSLDGLRLGRGEFF. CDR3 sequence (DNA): TGTGCCAGCAGCTTAGATGGCCTCCGACTAGGCCGGGGCGAGTTCTTC.

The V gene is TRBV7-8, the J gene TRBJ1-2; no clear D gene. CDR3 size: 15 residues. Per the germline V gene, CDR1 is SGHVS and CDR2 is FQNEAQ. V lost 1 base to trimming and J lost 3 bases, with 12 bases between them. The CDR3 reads CASSLGDLWDYGYTF. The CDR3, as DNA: TGTGCCAGCAGCTTAGGGGATCTATGGGACTATGGCTACACCTTC.

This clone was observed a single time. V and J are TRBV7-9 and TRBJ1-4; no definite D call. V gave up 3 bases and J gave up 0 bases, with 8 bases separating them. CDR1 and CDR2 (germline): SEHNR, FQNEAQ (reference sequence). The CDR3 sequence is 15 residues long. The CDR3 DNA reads TGTGCCAGCAGCTTTTGGACTTCAACTAATGAAAAACTGTTTTTT. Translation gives CASSFWTSTNEKLFF.

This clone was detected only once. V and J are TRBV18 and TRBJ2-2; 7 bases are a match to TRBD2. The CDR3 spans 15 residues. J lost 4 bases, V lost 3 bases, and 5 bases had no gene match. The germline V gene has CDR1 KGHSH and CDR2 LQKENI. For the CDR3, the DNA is TGTGCCAGCTCACCCGCCTGGGGGGGCACCGGGGAGCTGTTTTTT. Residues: CASSPAWGGTGELFF. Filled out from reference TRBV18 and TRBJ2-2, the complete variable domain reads NAGVMQNPRHLVRRRGQEARLRCSPMKGHSHVYWYRQLPEEGLKFMVYLQKENIIDESGMPKERFSAEFPKEGPSILRIQQVVRGDSAAYFCASSPAWGGTGELFFGEGSRLTVL.

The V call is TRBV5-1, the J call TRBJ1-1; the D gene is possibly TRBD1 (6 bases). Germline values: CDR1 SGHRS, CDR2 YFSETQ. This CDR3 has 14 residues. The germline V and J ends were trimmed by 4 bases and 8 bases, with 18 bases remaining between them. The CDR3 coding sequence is TGCGCCAGCAGCCTCCAACCTGGGGGGCCGGAAGCTTTCTTT. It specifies CASSLQPGGPEAFF. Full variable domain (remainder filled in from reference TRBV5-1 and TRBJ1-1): KAGVTQTPRYLIKTRGQQVTLSCSPISGHRSVSWYQQTPGQGLQFLFEYFSETQRNKGNFPGRFSGRQFSNSRSEMNVSTLELGDSALYLCASSLQPGGPEAFFGQGTRLTVV.

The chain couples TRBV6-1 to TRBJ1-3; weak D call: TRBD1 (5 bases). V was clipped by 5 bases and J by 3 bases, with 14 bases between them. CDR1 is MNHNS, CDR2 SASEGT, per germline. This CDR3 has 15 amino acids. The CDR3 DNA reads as TGTGCCAGCAGTCCTGGGGCAGGGTATGGAAACACCATATATTTT. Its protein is CASSPGAGYGNTIYF.

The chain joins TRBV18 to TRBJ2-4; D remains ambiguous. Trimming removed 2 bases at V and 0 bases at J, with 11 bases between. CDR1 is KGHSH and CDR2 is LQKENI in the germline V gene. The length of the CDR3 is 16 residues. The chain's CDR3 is CASSPTRSVAKNIQYF. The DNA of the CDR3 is TGTGCCAGCTCACCAACACGTTCGGTAGCCAAAAACATTCAGTACTTC.

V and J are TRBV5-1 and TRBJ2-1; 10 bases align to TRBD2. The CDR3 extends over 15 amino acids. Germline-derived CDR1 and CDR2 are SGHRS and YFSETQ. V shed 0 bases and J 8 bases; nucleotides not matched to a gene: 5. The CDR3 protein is CASSLEPSGSDEQFF. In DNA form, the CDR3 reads TGCGCCAGCAGCTTGGAGCCTAGCGGGAGCGATGAGCAGTTCTTC.

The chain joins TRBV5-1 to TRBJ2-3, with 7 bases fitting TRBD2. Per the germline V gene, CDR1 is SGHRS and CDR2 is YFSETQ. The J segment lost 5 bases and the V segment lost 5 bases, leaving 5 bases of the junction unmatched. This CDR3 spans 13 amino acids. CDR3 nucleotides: TGCGCCAGCAGGCGGGGGAGCGGAGATACGCAGTATTTT. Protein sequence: CASRRGSGDTQYF.

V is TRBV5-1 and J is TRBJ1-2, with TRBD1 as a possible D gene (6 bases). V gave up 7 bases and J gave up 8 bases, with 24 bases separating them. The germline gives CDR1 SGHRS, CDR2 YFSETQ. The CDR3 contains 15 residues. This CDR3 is CASSEQGPGGGGYTF. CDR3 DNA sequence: TGCGCCAGCTCCGAACAGGGACCGGGGGGAGGCGGCTACACCTTC.

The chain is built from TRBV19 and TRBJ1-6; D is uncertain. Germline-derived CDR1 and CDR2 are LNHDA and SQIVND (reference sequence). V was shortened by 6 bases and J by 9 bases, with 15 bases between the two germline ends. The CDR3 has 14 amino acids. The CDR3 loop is CASRERNRGSPLHF. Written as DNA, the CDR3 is TGTGCCAGTAGGGAGAGAAACAGAGGTTCACCCCTCCACTTT.

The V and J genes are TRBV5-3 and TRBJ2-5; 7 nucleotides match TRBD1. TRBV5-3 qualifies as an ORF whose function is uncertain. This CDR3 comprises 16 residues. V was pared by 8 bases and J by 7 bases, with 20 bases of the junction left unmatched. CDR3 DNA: TGTGCCAGCCTGACTCGGTGGGACAGCTCACGCGGGACCCAGTACTTC. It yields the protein CASLTRWDSSRGTQYF.

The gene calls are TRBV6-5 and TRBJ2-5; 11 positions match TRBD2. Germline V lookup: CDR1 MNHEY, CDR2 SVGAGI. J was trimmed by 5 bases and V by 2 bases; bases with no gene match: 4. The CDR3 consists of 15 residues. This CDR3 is CASSYTGLAVETQYF. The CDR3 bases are TGTGCCAGCAGTTACACGGGACTAGCGGTGGAGACCCAGTACTTC.

The CDR3 DNA is TGTGCCAGCAGCCAAGATCTTACGGGTCTAGCGGGAGGTAATGAGCAGTTCTTC. It is translated as CASSQDLTGLAGGNEQFF. This chain links TRBV4-2 with TRBJ2-1; 11 bases are shared with TRBD2. The J segment lost 7 bases and the V segment lost 0 bases, leaving 11 bases of the junction unmatched. Germline CDR1 LGHNA, CDR2 YNFKEQ. The CDR3 consists of 18 residues.

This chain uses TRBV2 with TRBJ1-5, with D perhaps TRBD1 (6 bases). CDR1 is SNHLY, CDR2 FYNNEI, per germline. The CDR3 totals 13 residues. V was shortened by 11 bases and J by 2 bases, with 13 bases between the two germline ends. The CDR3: CAGGYRGNQPQHF. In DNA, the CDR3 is TGTGCCGGGGGATACAGGGGCAATCAGCCCCAGCATTTT.

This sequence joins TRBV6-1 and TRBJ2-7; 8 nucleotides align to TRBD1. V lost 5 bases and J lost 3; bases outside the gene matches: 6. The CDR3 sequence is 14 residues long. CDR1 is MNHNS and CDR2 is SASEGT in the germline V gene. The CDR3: CASSSRGLLYEQYF. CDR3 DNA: TGTGCCAGCAGTAGCAGGGGGCTTCTCTACGAGCAGTACTTC.

The CDR3 sequence: CASSPQGRMNTEAFF. Here the CDR3 DNA reads TGTGCCAGCAGTCCACAGGGGCGCATGAACACTGAAGCTTTCTTT. The gene calls are TRBV6-5 and TRBJ1-1; 7 bases agree with TRBD1. The V gene's germline CDR1 is MNHEY and CDR2 SVGAGI. The CDR3 spans 15 residues. The J segment lost 0 bases and the V segment lost 5 bases, leaving 6 bases of the junction unmatched.

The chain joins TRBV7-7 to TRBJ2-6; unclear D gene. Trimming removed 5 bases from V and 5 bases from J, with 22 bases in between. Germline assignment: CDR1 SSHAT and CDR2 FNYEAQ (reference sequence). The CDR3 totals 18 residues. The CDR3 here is CASSNLIVPQSRANVLTF. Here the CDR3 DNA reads TGTGCCAGCAGCAACTTGATAGTGCCACAAAGTCGGGCCAACGTCCTGACTTTC.

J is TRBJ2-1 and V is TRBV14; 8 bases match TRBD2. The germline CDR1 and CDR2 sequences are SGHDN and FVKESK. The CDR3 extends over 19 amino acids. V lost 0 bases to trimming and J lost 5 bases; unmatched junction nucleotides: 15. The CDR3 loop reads CASSQDEGSQREYHNEQFF. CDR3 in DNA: TGTGCCAGCAGCCAAGATGAGGGATCGCAGCGGGAGTACCACAATGAGCAGTTCTTC. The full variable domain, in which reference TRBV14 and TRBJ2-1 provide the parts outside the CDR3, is EAGVTQFPSHSVIEKGQTVTLRCDPISGHDNLYWYRRVMGKEIKFLLHFVKESKQDESGMPNNRFLAERTGGTYSTLKVQPAELEDSGVYFCASSQDEGSQREYHNEQFFGPGTRLTVL.

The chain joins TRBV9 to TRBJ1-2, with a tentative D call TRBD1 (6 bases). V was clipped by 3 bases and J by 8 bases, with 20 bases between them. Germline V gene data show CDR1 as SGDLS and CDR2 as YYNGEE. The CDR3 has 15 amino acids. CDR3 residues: CASSATGRRTGGYTF. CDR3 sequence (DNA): TGTGCCAGCAGCGCCACAGGGAGGCGGACCGGGGGCTACACCTTC.

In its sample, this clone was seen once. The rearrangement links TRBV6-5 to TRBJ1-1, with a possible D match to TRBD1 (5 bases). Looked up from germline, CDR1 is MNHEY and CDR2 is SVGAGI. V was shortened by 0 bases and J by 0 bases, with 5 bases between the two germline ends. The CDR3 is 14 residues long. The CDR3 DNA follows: TGTGCCAGCAGTTACTCGACAGTGAACACTGAAGCTTTCTTT. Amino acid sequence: CASSYSTVNTEAFF.

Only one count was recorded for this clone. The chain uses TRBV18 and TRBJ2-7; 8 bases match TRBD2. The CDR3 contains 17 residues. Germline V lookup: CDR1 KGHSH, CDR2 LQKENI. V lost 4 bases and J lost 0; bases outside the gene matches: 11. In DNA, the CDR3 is TGTGCCAGCTCACGGGGCGGCGCGGGGGGCCCCTCCTACGAGCAGTACTTC. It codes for CASSRGGAGGPSYEQYF.

This chain's CDR3 is CASSQQLANTEAFF. In nucleotides, the CDR3 is TGTGCCAGCAGTCAACAGCTAGCGAACACTGAAGCTTTCTTT. The chain joins TRBV6-5 to TRBJ1-1; D gene unclear. Germline assignment: CDR1 MNHEY and CDR2 SVGAGI. This CDR3 contains 14 residues. The ends were cut back, 5 bases at V and 1 base at J, with 11 bases in the middle.

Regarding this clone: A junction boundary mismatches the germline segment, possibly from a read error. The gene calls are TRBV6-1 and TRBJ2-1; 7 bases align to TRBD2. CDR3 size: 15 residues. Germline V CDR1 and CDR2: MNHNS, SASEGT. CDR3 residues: CASSASAGTIIPPVF. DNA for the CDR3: TGTGCCAGCAGTGCATCAGCCGGGACTATAATCCCTCCGGTCTTC.

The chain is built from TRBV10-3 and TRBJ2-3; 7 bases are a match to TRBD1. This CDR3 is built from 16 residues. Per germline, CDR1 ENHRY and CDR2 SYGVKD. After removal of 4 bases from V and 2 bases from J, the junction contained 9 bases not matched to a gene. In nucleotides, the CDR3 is TGTGCCATCAGTGGGCCGGGACAGAAGTTCACAGATACGCAGTATTTT. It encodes CAISGPGQKFTDTQYF.

The DNA of the CDR3 is TGTGCCATCAGTCGGGAACAGGGCTATGGCTACACCTTC. Encoded protein: CAISREQGYGYTF. The chain joins TRBV10-3 to TRBJ1-2; TRBD1 is a possible D gene (6 bases). Germline loops: CDR1 ENHRY, CDR2 SYGVKD. V was pared by 5 bases and J by 4 bases, with 11 bases between. This CDR3 has 13 residues.

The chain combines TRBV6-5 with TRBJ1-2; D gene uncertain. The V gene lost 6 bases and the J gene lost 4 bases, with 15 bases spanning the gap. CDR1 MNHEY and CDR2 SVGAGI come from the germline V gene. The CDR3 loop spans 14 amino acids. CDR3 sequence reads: CASSRQWGPYGYTF. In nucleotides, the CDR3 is TGTGCCAGCAGCCGACAATGGGGTCCCTATGGCTACACCTTC.